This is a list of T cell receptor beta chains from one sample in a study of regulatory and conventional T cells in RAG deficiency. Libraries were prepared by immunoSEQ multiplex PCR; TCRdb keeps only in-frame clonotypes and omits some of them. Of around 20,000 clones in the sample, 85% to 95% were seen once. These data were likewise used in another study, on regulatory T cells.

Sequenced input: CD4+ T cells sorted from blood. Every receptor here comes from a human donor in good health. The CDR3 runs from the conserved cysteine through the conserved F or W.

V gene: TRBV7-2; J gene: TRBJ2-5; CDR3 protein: CASSFGDETQYF
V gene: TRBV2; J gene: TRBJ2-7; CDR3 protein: CASGTRLNEQYF
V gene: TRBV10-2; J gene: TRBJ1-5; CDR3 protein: CASSDQGSQPQHF
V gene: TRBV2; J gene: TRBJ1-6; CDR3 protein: CASRGGEGQSPLHF
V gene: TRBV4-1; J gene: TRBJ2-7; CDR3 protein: CASSQGAGLAYEQYF
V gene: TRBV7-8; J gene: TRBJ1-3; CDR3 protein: CASSIRRGSGNTIYF
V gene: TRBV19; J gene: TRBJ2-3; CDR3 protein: CASSPGTSADTQYF
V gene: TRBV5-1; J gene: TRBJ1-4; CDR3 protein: CASSLGTSTNEKLFF
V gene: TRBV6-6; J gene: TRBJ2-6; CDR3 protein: CASSYSLRSGANVLTF
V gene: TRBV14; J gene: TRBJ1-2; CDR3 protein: CASSPATTSYGYTF
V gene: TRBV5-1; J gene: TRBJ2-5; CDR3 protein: CASSTDRVGLETQYF
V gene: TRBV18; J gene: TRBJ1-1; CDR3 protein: CASSRQGAGHTEAFF
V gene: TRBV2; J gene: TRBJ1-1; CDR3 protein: CASSGAGQMAFF
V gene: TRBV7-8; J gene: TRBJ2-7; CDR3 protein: CASSSMGRSHSYEQYF